The 23 T cell receptor beta chains listed next were all sequenced from one sample in a study of T cells in Graves' hyperthyroidism and ophthalmopathy. The investigators amplified TCR beta CDR3 regions from RNA transcripts. The HTBI primer set was used in a first-round RT-PCR of the TCR CDR3. TCRdb fed the multiplex PCR reads into MiXCR, producing one record per CDR3 protein. The sample has roughly 660,000 distinct CDR3 sequences, roughly a sixth seen once. The sample consisted of blood. These receptors were obtained from a man aged 45-65 years with Graves' hyperthyroidism.

This clonotype appeared a few times. This chain joins TRBV19 and TRBJ1-5, with 11 bases lining up with TRBD1. J lost 6 bases, V lost 2 bases, and 6 bases had no gene match. CDR3 length: 16 amino acids. Germline lookup yields CDR1 LNHDA and CDR2 SQIVND (reference sequence). CDR3 nucleotide sequence: TGTGCCAGTAGTATACCCCGGACAGGGGGCTCTCAGCCCCAGCATTTT. Its translation: CASSIPRTGGSQPQHF.

The chain has TRBV27 and TRBJ1-3; D is ambiguous. Germline CDR1 is MNHEY and CDR2 is SMNVEV (reference sequence). Trimming cost V 3 bases and J 2 bases, with 8 bases left between them. This CDR3 contains 14 residues. DNA of the CDR3: TGTGCCAGCAGTTTGAAGGGTCCTGGAAACACCATATATTTT. It yields the protein CASSLKGPGNTIYF.

The rearrangement links TRBV7-6 to TRBJ2-1; TRBD2 matches at 13 bases. The germline V gene encodes CDR1 SGHVS and CDR2 FNYEAQ. The J segment lost 5 bases and the V segment lost 4 bases, leaving 2 bases of the junction unmatched. The CDR3 sequence is 15 residues long. The CDR3 nucleotides read TGTGCCAGCAGCTGGACTAGCGGGGGCCACAATGAGCAGTTCTTC. This gives the protein CASSWTSGGHNEQFF. The full variable domain, with the rest looked up from reference TRBV7-6 and TRBJ2-1, is GAGVSQSPRYKVTKRGQDVALRCDPISGHVSLYWYRQALGQGPEFLTYFNYEAQQDKSGLPNDRFSAERPEGSISTLTIQRTEQRDSAMYRCASSWTSGGHNEQFFGPGTRLTVL.

The chain is built from TRBV24-1 and TRBJ2-7, with 7 positions matching TRBD1. The CDR3 is 14 amino acids. Germline V gene lookup returns CDR1 KGHDR and CDR2 SFDVKD. Trimming took 2 bases from V and 9 from J; bases not matched to a gene: 9. The CDR3 protein is CATSDSWTGPGQYF. CDR3 bases: TGTGCCACCAGTGATTCATGGACAGGCCCAGGGCAGTACTTC.

This rearrangement joins TRBV30 to TRBJ1-6; D unclear. The V end lost 2 bases, the J end lost 8 bases, and 13 bases lay between the germline ends. The CDR3 sequence is 14 residues long. CDR1 and CDR2 from the germline V gene are GTSNPN and SVGIG (reference sequence). CDR3: CAWSIGQLHSPLHF. As DNA, the CDR3 is TGTGCCTGGAGTATTGGCCAGCTACATTCACCCCTCCACTTT.

This clonotype occurred a few times. The chain carries TRBV19 and TRBJ1-5, with D perhaps TRBD1 (5 bases). Trimming removed 11 bases from V and 2 bases from J, with 10 bases in between. In germline, CDR1 is LNHDA, CDR2 SQIVND (reference sequence). This CDR3 comprises 12 residues. DNA for the CDR3: TGTGCCGAAAGGGGAGGCAATCAGCCCCAGCATTTT. Its translation is CAERGGNQPQHF.

Concerning this clonotype itself: This likely comes from a read error, as the CDR3 has no conserved phenylalanine or tryptophan at its end. The chain has TRBV28 and TRBJ1-1, with a possible D match to TRBD1 (5 bases). Germline V CDR1 and CDR2: MDHEN, SYDVKM. The CDR3 sequence is 15 residues long. V lost 3 bases to trimming and J lost 6 bases, with 17 bases between them. CDR3 in DNA: TGTGCCAGCAGTTTCAGTGACAGTTCCCTGTCTGAAGCTTTCCTT. Protein: CASSFSDSSLSEAFL.

In its sample, this clonotype was seen many times. The chain employs TRBV28 and TRBJ1-2; 12 bases are a match to TRBD1. This CDR3 has 16 amino acids. CDR1 and CDR2 from the germline V gene are MDHEN and SYDVKM. J lost 3 bases, V lost 5 bases, and 7 bases had no gene match. The CDR3 reads CASSKGTGGSDYGYTF. CDR3 nucleotide sequence: TGTGCCAGCAGTAAGGGGACAGGGGGCAGCGACTATGGCTACACCTTC.

This clonotype has ten or more counts. V gene TRBV20-1 combines with J gene TRBJ2-5, with 11 bases fitting TRBD2. This CDR3 is 15 amino acids long. V dropped 4 bases and J dropped 2; count of bases not matched to a gene: 6. Germline V gives CDR1 DFQATT, CDR2 SNEGSKA (reference sequence). In DNA form, the CDR3 reads TGCAGTGCTATGGGACTAGCGGACCTACAAGAGACCCAGTACTTC. This encodes CSAMGLADLQETQYF.

The chain carries TRBV15 and TRBJ2-2; no clear D gene. This CDR3 spans 14 amino acids. The ends were cut back, 0 bases at V and 2 bases at J, with 4 bases in the middle. Germline assignment: CDR1 LNHNV and CDR2 YYDKDF (reference sequence). The CDR3 is CATSRDFNTGELFF. The CDR3 DNA reads as TGTGCCACCAGCAGAGATTTTAACACCGGGGAGCTGTTTTTT.

This clonotype was found a few times. This rearrangement joins TRBV6-4 to TRBJ1-1; maybe TRBD1 (6 bases). V lost 3 bases and J lost 8, with 13 bases in between. The CDR3 runs 13 residues. Per the germline V gene, CDR1 is MRHNA and CDR2 is SNTAGT. DNA for the CDR3: TGTGCCAGCAGTGAGCGCGCAACAGGGGAAGCTTTCTTT. This codes for CASSERATGEAFF.

As to this clonotype: This sequence may be a read error, since a much larger clone differs from it by one base. The rearrangement links TRBV2 to TRBJ1-1; D is unclear. The CDR3 consists of 13 residues. Germline-derived CDR1 and CDR2 are SNHLY and FYNNEI. CDR3 loop: CGSSPTPNTEAFF. The CDR3 DNA reads as TGTGGCAGCTCGCCGACTCCGAACACTGAAGCTTTCTTT. Based on the CDR3 plus reference TRBV2 and TRBJ1-1, the full variable domain is EPEVTQTPSHQVTQMGQEVILRCVPISNHLYFYWYRQILGQKVEFLVSFYNNEISEKSEIFDDQFSVERPDGSNFTLKIRSTKLEDSAMYFCGSSPTPNTEAFFGQGTRLTVV.

This clonotype has at least ten counts. The rearrangement uses TRBV29-1 and TRBJ1-5; 10 bases match TRBD1. Looked up from germline, CDR1 is SQVTM and CDR2 is ANQGSEA. The CDR3 contains 13 residues. The V segment lost 6 bases and the J segment 7 bases; nucleotides outside the gene matches: 6. The CDR3, as DNA: TGCAGCGTCGGGACAGGGGAAAGACAGCCCCAGCATTTT. It translates to CSVGTGERQPQHF.

V usage is TRBV7-2 and J usage is TRBJ1-2; 7 positions agree with TRBD1. After removal of 5 bases from V and 0 bases from J, the junction contained 6 bases not matched to a gene. In germline, CDR1 is SGHTA, CDR2 FQGNSA. The CDR3 length is 15 residues. The CDR3 DNA is TGTGCCAGCAGCGCTGGGACAGTCACTAACTATGGCTACACCTTC. This codes for CASSAGTVTNYGYTF. Looking up the rest from reference TRBV7-2 and TRBJ1-2 gives the full variable domain: GAGVSQSPSNKVTEKGKDVELRCDPISGHTALYWYRQSLGQGLEFLIYFQGNSAPDKSGLPSDRFSAERTGGSVSTLTIQRTQQEDSAVYLCASSAGTVTNYGYTFGSGTRLTVV.

Many counts were recorded for this clonotype. The chain has TRBV9 and TRBJ2-1; TRBD2 agrees at 14 bases. The trim removed 3 bases at V and 3 bases at J, leaving 2 bases unmatched. From germline, CDR1 is SGDLS and CDR2 YYNGEE. This CDR3 has 16 residues. DNA of the CDR3: TGTGCCAGCAGCGAAGGACTAGCGGGGGGCTACAATGAGCAGTTCTTC. Translating it yields CASSEGLAGGYNEQFF.

This rearrangement joins TRBV24-1 to TRBJ2-6; the D gene could be TRBD1 or TRBD2 (5 bases each). Deletions cut 7 bases from V and 2 bases from J, with 8 bases between. In germline, CDR1 is KGHDR, CDR2 SFDVKD. The CDR3 contains 14 residues. This CDR3 reads CATSLGAGANVLTF. The CDR3 DNA is TGTGCCACCAGCCTGGGGGCTGGGGCCAACGTCCTGACTTTC.

In this sample, this clonotype turned up many times. This chain uses TRBV2 with TRBJ2-1; possible D gene TRBD2, 5 bases. The CDR3 has 16 residues. The germline gives CDR1 SNHLY, CDR2 FYNNEI. The germline V and J ends were trimmed by 8 bases and 7 bases, with 24 bases remaining between them. The CDR3 reads CASYTGVGRTVNEQFF. The CDR3 coding sequence is TGTGCCAGCTATACCGGGGTAGGACGGACCGTGAATGAGCAGTTCTTC.

The chain carries TRBV6-1 and TRBJ2-4; D remains unclear. Per the germline V gene, CDR1 is MNHNS and CDR2 is SASEGT. Trimming removed 6 bases from V and 3 bases from J, with 12 bases in between. The CDR3 extends over 14 amino acids. In nucleotides, the CDR3 is TGTGCCAGCAGAACTTCATGGGGCAAAAACATTCAGTACTTC. Amino acids: CASRTSWGKNIQYF.

This clonotype was detected a few times. One end of the junction does not line up with germline, which may come from a read error. This chain's CDR3 is CAGRFYRERGTEAFF. DNA for the CDR3: TGTGCCGGCAGATTCTACAGGGAAAGGGGGACTGAAGCTTTCTTT. The chain has TRBV6-2 or TRBV6-3 and TRBJ1-1; TRBD1 is a possible D gene (6 bases). The CDR3 has 15 amino acids. Germline values: CDR1 MNHEY, CDR2 SVGEGT.

This clonotype was found many times. The chain is built from TRBV2 and TRBJ2-2; 10 bases are a match to TRBD2. There are 15 residues in the CDR3. The V gene end was trimmed by 6 bases and the J gene end by 5 bases; junction bases not matched to a gene: 6. Germline CDR1 SNHLY, CDR2 FYNNEI. CDR3 nucleotide sequence: TGTGCCAGCAGGGTAGCGGGAGGAGGAACCGGGGAGCTGTTTTTT. It yields the protein CASRVAGGGTGELFF.

V gene TRBV7-6 combines with J gene TRBJ2-1; D perhaps matches TRBD2 (6 bases). The V end lost 5 bases, the J end lost 5 bases, and 19 bases lay between the germline ends. The CDR3 has 16 amino acids. Per germline, CDR1 SGHVS and CDR2 FNYEAQ. The CDR3 spells CASSAMTTRVDNEQFF. The CDR3, as DNA: TGTGCCAGCAGCGCAATGACGACTAGGGTAGACAATGAGCAGTTCTTC.

V and J are TRBV5-6 and TRBJ1-2; no clear D gene. The CDR3 has 14 residues. CDR1 SGHDT and CDR2 YYEEEE come from the germline V gene. The germline V and J ends were trimmed by 6 bases and 8 bases, with 20 bases remaining between them. The CDR3 sequence is CASTLVGDGRGYTF. The DNA for the CDR3 is TGTGCCAGCACCTTAGTAGGTGATGGGAGGGGCTACACCTTC.

This clonotype was counted a few times. The rearrangement joins TRBV7-2 to TRBJ1-1; the match to TRBD1 covers 7 bases. Germline CDR1 is SGHTA and CDR2 is FQGNSA. The CDR3 is 14 amino acids. The ends lost 5 bases at V and 6 bases at J; junction bases unmatched: 9. CDR3 residues: CASSPRQGGAEAFF. The CDR3 DNA is TGTGCCAGCAGCCCGCGACAGGGTGGCGCTGAAGCTTTCTTT.